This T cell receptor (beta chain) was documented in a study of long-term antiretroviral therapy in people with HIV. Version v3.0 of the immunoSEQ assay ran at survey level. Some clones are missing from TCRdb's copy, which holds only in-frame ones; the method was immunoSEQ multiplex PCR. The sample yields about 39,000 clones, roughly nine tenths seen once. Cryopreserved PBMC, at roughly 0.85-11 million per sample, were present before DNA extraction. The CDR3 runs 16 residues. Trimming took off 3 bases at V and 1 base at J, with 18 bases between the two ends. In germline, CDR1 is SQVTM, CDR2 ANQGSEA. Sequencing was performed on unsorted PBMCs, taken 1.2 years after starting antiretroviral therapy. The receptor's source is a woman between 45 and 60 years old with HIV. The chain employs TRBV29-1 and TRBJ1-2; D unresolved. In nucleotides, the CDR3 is TGCAGCGTTGATAGGTTCCAGGCGAATTTTAACTATGGCTACACCTTC. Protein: CSVDRFQANFNYGYTF.